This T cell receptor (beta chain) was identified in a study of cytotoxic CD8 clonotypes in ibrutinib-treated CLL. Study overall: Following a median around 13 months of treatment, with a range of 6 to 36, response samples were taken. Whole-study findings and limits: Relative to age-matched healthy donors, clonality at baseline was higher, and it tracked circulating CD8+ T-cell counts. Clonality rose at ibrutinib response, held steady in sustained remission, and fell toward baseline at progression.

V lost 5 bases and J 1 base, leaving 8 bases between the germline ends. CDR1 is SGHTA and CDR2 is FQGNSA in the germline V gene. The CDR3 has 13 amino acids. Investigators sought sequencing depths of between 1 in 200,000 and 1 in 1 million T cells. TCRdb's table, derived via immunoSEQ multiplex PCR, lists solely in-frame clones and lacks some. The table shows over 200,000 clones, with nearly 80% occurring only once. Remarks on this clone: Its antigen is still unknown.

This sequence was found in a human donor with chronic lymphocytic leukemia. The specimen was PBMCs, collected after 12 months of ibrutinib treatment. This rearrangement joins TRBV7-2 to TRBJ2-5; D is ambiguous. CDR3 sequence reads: CASSVTFQETQYF. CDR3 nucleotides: TGTGCCAGCAGCGTAACCTTCCAAGAGACCCAGTACTTC.